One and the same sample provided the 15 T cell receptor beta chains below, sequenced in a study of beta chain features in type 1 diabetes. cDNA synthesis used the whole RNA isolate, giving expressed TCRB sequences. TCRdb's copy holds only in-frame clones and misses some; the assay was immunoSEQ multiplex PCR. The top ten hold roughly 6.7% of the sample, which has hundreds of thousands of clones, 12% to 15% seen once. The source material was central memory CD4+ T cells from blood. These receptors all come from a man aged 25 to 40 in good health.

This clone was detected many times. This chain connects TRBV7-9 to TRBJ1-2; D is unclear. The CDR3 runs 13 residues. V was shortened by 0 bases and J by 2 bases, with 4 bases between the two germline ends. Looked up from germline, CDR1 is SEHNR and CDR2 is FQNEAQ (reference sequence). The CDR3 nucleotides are TGTGCCAGCAGCTTAGCCAGGAACTATGGCTACACCTTC. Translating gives CASSLARNYGYTF.

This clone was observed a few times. CDR3 in amino acids: CASRGIDSQNEKLFF. The CDR3 nucleotides are TGTGCCAGCAGAGGTATCGACAGCCAAAATGAAAAACTGTTTTTT. The chain carries TRBV25-1 and TRBJ1-4, with D possibly TRBD1 on 5 matching bases. Trimming removed 6 bases from V and 5 bases from J, with 16 bases in between. The CDR3 is made up of 15 amino acids. CDR1 and CDR2 (germline): MGHDK, SYGVNS. The variable domain in full, with the rest retrieved from reference TRBV25-1 and TRBJ1-4, is EADIYQTPRYLVIGTGKKITLECSQTMGHDKMYWYQQDPGMELHLIHYSYGVNSTEKGDLSSESTVSRIRTEHFPLTLESARPSHTSQYLCASRGIDSQNEKLFFGSGTQLSVL.

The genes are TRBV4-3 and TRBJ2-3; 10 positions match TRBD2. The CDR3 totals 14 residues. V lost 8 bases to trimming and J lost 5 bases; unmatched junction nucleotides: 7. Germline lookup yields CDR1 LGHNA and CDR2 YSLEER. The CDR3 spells CASRGVAGGDTQYF. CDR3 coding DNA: TGCGCCAGCCGAGGGGTAGCGGGGGGAGATACGCAGTATTTT.

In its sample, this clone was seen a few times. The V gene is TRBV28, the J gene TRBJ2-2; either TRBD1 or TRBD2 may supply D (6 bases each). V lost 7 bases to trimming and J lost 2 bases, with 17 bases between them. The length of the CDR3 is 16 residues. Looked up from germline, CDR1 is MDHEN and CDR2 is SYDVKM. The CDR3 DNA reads TGTGCCAGCACCACCTTAGGGGGGACTAACACCGGGGAGCTGTTTTTT. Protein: CASTTLGGTNTGELFF.

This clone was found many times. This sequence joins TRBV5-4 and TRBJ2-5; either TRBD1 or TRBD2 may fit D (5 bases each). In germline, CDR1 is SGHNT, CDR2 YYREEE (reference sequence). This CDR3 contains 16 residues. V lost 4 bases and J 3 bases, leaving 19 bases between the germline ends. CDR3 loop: CASSASTGTDEETQYF. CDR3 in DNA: TGTGCCAGCAGCGCGAGCACCGGGACGGACGAAGAGACCCAGTACTTC.

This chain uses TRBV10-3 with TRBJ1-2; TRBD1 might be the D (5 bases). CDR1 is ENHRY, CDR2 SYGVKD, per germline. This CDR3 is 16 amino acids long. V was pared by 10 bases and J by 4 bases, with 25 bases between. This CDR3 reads CATLPALGQGLYGYTF. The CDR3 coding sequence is TGTGCCACCCTTCCGGCTTTGGGGCAGGGACTCTATGGCTACACCTTC.

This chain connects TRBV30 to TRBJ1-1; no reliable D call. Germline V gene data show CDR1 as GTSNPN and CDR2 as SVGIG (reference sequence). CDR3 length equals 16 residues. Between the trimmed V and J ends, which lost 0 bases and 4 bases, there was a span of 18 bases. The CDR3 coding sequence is TGTGCCTGGAGTGTACGGTTGGGGTGGTTGGGCACTGAAGCTTTCTTT. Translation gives CAWSVRLGWLGTEAFF.

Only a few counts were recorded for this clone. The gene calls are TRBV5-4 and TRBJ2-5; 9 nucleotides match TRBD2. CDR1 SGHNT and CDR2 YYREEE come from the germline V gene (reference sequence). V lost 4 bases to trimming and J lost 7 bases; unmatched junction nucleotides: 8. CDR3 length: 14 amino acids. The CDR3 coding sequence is TGTGCCAGCAGCCCCGGGGGTAGCGGGAGGACCCAGTACTTC. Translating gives CASSPGGSGRTQYF. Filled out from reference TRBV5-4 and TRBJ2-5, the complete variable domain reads ETGVTQSPTHLIKTRGQQVTLRCSSQSGHNTVSWYQQALGQGPQFIFQYYREEENGRGNFPPRFSGLQFPNYSSELNVNALELDDSALYLCASSPGGSGRTQYFGPGTRLLVL.

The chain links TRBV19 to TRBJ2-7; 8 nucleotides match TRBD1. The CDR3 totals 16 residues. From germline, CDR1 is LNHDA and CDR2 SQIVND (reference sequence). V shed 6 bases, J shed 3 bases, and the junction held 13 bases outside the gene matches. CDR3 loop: CASRPTLTGDYYEQYF. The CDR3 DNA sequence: TGTGCCAGTAGACCGACTCTGACAGGGGATTACTACGAGCAGTACTTC.

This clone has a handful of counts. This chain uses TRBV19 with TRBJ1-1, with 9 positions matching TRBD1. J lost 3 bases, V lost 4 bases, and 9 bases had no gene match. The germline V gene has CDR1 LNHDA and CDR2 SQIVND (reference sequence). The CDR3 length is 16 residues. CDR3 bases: TGTGCCAGTAGTACGGGGACAGGGCGTTCGTACACTGAAGCTTTCTTT. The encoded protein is CASSTGTGRSYTEAFF.

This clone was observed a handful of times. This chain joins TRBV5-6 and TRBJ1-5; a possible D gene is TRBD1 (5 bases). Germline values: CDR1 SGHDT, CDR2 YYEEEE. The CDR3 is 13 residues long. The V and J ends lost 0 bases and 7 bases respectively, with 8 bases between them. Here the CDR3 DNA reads TGTGCCAGCAGCTTGGGTAGGGGCCAGCCCCAGCATTTT. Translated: CASSLGRGQPQHF.

The CDR3 spells CASSIQGPQAFF. The DNA for the CDR3 is TGTGCCAGCAGCATTCAGGGTCCCCAAGCTTTCTTT. This chain links TRBV11-2 with TRBJ1-1; TRBD1 might be the D (5 bases). CDR1 is SGHAT and CDR2 is FQNNGV in the germline V gene. The CDR3 extends over 12 amino acids. Trimming removed 5 bases at V and 9 bases at J, with 13 bases between.

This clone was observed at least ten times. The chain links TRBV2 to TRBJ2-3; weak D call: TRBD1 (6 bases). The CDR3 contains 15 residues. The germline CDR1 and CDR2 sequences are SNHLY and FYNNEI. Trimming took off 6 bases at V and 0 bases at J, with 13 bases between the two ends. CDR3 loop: CASSAGTHSTDTQYF. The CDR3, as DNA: TGTGCCAGCAGCGCCGGGACACATAGCACAGATACGCAGTATTTT. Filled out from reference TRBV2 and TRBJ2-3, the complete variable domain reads EPEVTQTPSHQVTQMGQEVILRCVPISNHLYFYWYRQILGQKVEFLVSFYNNEISEKSEIFDDQFSVERPDGSNFTLKIRSTKLEDSAMYFCASSAGTHSTDTQYFGPGTRLTVL.

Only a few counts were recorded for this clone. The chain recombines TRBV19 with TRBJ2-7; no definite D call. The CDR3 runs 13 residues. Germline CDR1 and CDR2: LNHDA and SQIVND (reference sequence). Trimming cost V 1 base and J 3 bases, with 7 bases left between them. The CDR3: CASSIGLGYEQYV. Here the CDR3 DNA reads TGTGCCAGTAGTATAGGTCTGGGCTACGAGCAGTACGTC.

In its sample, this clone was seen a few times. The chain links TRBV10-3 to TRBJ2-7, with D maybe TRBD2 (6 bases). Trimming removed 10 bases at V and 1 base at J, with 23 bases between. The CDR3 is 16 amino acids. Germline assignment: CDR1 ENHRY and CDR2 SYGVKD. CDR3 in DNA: TGTGCCAGCAGCCGGGGCGTGGACGGGGGATCCTACGAGCAGTACTTC. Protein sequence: CASSRGVDGGSYEQYF.